These 19 T cell receptor beta chains originate from one sample sequenced in a study of blood T cell repertoires in COVID-19. Only in-frame clones appear in the TCRdb table, and some are missing; sequencing was by immunoSEQ multiplex PCR. The sample records 100,000 to 120,000 clones, roughly 85% being singletons. The source material was peripheral blood. The receptors shown here come from a man in his fifties or sixties with acute or convalescent COVID-19.

V gene TRBV6-5 combines with J gene TRBJ1-3; D might be TRBD1 (5 bases). This CDR3 spans 14 amino acids. Germline V lookup: CDR1 MNHEY, CDR2 SVGAGI. V was cut by 7 bases and J by 3 bases, with 13 bases left in between. The CDR3 DNA sequence: TGTGCCAGCACTAAGCCAGGGAATGGAAACACCATATATTTT. Residues: CASTKPGNGNTIYF.

The J gene is TRBJ1-1, the V gene TRBV12-3 or TRBV12-4; D is possibly TRBD1 (5 bases). The CDR3 has 11 amino acids. The V end lost 2 bases, the J end lost 11 bases, and 9 bases lay between the germline ends. CDR3 in amino acids: CASSLQGGAFF. The CDR3 bases are TGTGCCAGCAGTTTACAGGGTGGGGCTTTCTTT.

V and J are TRBV4-1 and TRBJ2-3; 11 bases match TRBD2. The ends lost 4 bases at V and 0 bases at J; junction bases unmatched: 9. Germline V lookup: CDR1 MGHRA, CDR2 YSYEKL. The CDR3 has 18 amino acids. The CDR3 region is CASSRGWTSGLSTDTQYF. CDR3 sequence (DNA): TGCGCCAGCAGCCGGGGCTGGACTAGCGGGCTTAGCACAGATACGCAGTATTTT.

This clone was seen a handful of times. The genes are TRBV2 and TRBJ1-4, with 7 positions matching TRBD1. The CDR3 is 15 residues long. CDR1 is SNHLY and CDR2 is FYNNEI in the germline V gene. Trimming cost V 5 bases and J 4 bases; bases outside gene matches: 7. CDR3 amino acids: CASSYSGTDNEKLFF. The CDR3 DNA follows: TGTGCCAGCAGTTACTCCGGGACAGATAATGAAAAACTGTTTTTT.

The chain employs TRBV10-3 and TRBJ2-7; tentative D call: TRBD1 (5 bases). The CDR3 is 13 residues long. Trimming removed 8 bases at V and 4 bases at J, with 15 bases between. The germline V gene encodes CDR1 ENHRY and CDR2 SYGVKD. The CDR3 DNA reads as TGTGCCATCCAGGAGTCCAGGACATACGAGCAGTACTTC. Its translation is CAIQESRTYEQYF.

This clone was found once. The genes are TRBV7-2 and TRBJ1-2, with 7 bases identical to TRBD1. The CDR3 loop spans 14 amino acids. After removal of 3 bases from V and 5 bases from J, the junction contained 6 bases not matched to a gene. The germline gives CDR1 SGHTA, CDR2 FQGNSA. As DNA, the CDR3 is TGTGCCAGCAGCTTCGCGACAGGGTCATATGGCTACACCTTC. The encoded protein is CASSFATGSYGYTF.

The chain employs TRBV10-2 and TRBJ2-1; TRBD2 matches at 11 bases. V dropped 8 bases and J dropped 3; count of bases not matched to a gene: 12. The CDR3 extends over 17 amino acids. CDR1 is WSHSY, CDR2 SAAADI, per germline. The CDR3 DNA is TGCGCCAGCTTCGGGACTAGCGGTCCCTGGGGCTACAATGAGCAGTTCTTC. Translation: CASFGTSGPWGYNEQFF.

The chain joins TRBV9 to TRBJ2-2; 8 bases map to TRBD1. Germline CDR1 reads SGDLS; CDR2 reads YYNGEE. The CDR3 covers 15 residues. Trimming at V came to 4 bases and at J to 5 bases, leaving 7 bases not matched to a gene. Here the CDR3 DNA reads TGTGCCAGCAGCCCAGGGGGCCAAAGAACCGGGGAGCTGTTTTTT. Its protein product is CASSPGGQRTGELFF.

The V call is TRBV9, the J call TRBJ2-3, with a weak D call TRBD1 (6 bases). The V gene's germline CDR1 is SGDLS and CDR2 YYNGEE. The CDR3 spans 15 residues. V lost 6 bases to trimming and J lost 4 bases, with 18 bases between them. The CDR3 DNA reads TGTGCCAGCAACCAGGAAGCGACAGGCGCAGATACGCAGTATTTT. Its translation is CASNQEATGADTQYF.

V usage is TRBV2 and J usage is TRBJ2-7; D possibly corresponds to TRBD1 (5 bases). This CDR3 is 14 amino acids long. Looked up from germline, CDR1 is SNHLY and CDR2 is FYNNEI. With 6 bases removed from V and 0 bases from J, the gap between germline ends came to 12 bases. CDR3 sequence (DNA): TGTGCCAGCAGACAGGCAGCGAGCTCCTACGAGCAGTACTTC. The encoded protein is CASRQAASSYEQYF.

CDR3 residues: CASSLNGGNGYTF. Written as DNA, the CDR3 is TGTGCCAGCAGCTTGAATGGGGGGAATGGCTACACCTTC. The chain carries TRBV11-2 and TRBJ1-2, with D maybe TRBD1 (5 bases). V gave up 3 bases and J gave up 6 bases, with 11 bases separating them. CDR1 is SGHAT and CDR2 is FQNNGV in the germline V gene. The CDR3 spans 13 residues.

CDR3 sequence reads: CATSARTGALANTGELFF. Written as DNA, the CDR3 is TGTGCCACCAGTGCCCGTACAGGGGCCCTAGCGAACACCGGGGAGCTGTTTTTT. V and J are TRBV24-1 and TRBJ2-2; 7 nucleotides align to TRBD1. Germline assignment: CDR1 KGHDR and CDR2 SFDVKD. CDR3 size: 18 residues. The V and J ends lost 5 bases and 0 bases, in that order; junction bases with no gene match: 11.

DNA of the CDR3: TGTGCCAGCAGCACCCGGACAGGGGACACTGAAGCTTTCTTT. Its translation is CASSTRTGDTEAFF. The chain has TRBV7-3 and TRBJ1-1; 9 bases agree with TRBD1. This CDR3 contains 14 residues. V lost 5 bases to trimming and J lost 3 bases; unmatched junction nucleotides: 4. In germline, CDR1 is SGHTA, CDR2 FQGTGA.

The chain uses TRBV7-3 and TRBJ2-5, with 7 bases lining up with TRBD1. Trimming took 4 bases from V and 1 from J; bases not matched to a gene: 6. The germline gives CDR1 SGHTA, CDR2 FQGTGA. The CDR3 loop spans 15 amino acids. DNA of the CDR3: TGTGCCAGCAGCTCCTACCGGGACAGCCAAGAGACCCAGTACTTC. Its protein is CASSSYRDSQETQYF.

The chain links TRBV28 to TRBJ2-2, with D unresolved. This CDR3 contains 16 residues. The germline V gene has CDR1 MDHEN and CDR2 SYDVKM. Trimming cost V 1 base and J 0 bases, with 9 bases left between them. CDR3 in DNA: TGTGCCAGCAGTTTATACGTGACACCGAACACCGGGGAGCTGTTTTTT. The encoded protein is CASSLYVTPNTGELFF.

This chain links TRBV6-4 with TRBJ2-1, with 8 bases identical to TRBD2. From germline, CDR1 is MRHNA and CDR2 SNTAGT. The CDR3 covers 15 residues. V dropped 2 bases and J dropped 9; count of bases not matched to a gene: 9. CDR3 in amino acids: CASSDTSGFAGEQFF. In nucleotides, the CDR3 is TGTGCCAGCAGTGACACTAGCGGCTTCGCGGGTGAGCAGTTCTTC.

V is TRBV28 and J is TRBJ2-1; 12 bases align to TRBD2. This CDR3 spans 15 amino acids. Trimming at V came to 6 bases and at J to 8 bases, leaving 8 bases not matched to a gene. Germline assignment: CDR1 MDHEN and CDR2 SYDVKM. The CDR3 here is CASRRLAGDYDEQFF. The CDR3 nucleotides read TGTGCCAGCAGAAGACTAGCGGGAGATTATGATGAGCAGTTCTTC.

Only one count was recorded for this clone. V is TRBV24-1 and J is TRBJ2-1; 7 positions match TRBD2. There are 15 residues in the CDR3. Germline CDR1 KGHDR, CDR2 SFDVKD. The trim removed 6 bases at V and 1 base at J, leaving 5 bases unmatched. CDR3 sequence reads: CATSRREFSYNEQFF. The CDR3 nucleotides read TGTGCCACCAGTCGGCGGGAGTTTTCCTACAATGAGCAGTTCTTC.

This clone came up once. The chain links TRBV18 to TRBJ1-3; 7 positions agree with TRBD1. The CDR3 consists of 16 residues. Per the germline V gene, CDR1 is KGHSH and CDR2 is LQKENI. J gave up 5 bases and V 3 bases, and 10 bases lay outside the gene matches. The CDR3 region has the DNA TGTGCCAGCTCACCCATGCGGGACAGTAACAGAAACACCATATATTTT. It yields the protein CASSPMRDSNRNTIYF.